Described below is a single T cell receptor beta chain sequence and its context. Its antigen is currently unknown. The record originates from a study of radiotherapy plus CTLA-4 blockade in lung cancer. The assay was immunoSEQ multiplex PCR, and TCRdb's table has in-frame clones only and misses some. The sample holds about 110,000 clones, 85% to 90% seen once. This CDR3 is built from 15 residues. Deletions cut 2 bases from V and 0 bases from J, with 8 bases between. Germline V lookup: CDR1 LGHNA, CDR2 YNFKEQ. Study-level points and caveats: Strongest reported response predictors: early blood clone changes and post-radiation interferon-beta.

This clonotype was obtained from a human donor with non-small cell lung cancer that progressed on radiotherapy plus ipilimumab. Some clones in this sample may be carry-over from other donors' samples. The chain couples TRBV4-2 to TRBJ2-1; D uncertain. Sequenced here: peripheral blood, sampled from a patient treated with radiotherapy plus ipilimumab. The chain's CDR3 is CASSQQVDSYNEQFF. The CDR3 region has the DNA TGTGCCAGCAGCCAACAGGTCGACTCCTACAATGAGCAGTTCTTC.